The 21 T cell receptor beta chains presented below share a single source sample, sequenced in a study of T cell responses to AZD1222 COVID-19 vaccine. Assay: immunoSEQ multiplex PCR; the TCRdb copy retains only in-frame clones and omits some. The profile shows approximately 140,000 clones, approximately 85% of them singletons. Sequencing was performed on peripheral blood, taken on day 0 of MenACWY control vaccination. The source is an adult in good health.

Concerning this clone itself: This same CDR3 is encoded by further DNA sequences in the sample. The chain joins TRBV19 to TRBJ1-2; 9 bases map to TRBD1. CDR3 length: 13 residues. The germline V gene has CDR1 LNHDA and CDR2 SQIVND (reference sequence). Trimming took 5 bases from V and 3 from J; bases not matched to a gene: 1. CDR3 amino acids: CASSDRGYYGYTF. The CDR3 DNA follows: TGTGCCAGTAGTGACAGGGGGTACTATGGCTACACCTTC. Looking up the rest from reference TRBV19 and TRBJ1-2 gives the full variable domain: DGGITQSPKYLFRKEGQNVTLSCEQNLNHDAMYWYRQDPGQGLRLIYYSQIVNDFQKGDIAEGYSVSREKKESFPLTVTSAQKNPTAFYLCASSDRGYYGYTFGSGTRLTVV.

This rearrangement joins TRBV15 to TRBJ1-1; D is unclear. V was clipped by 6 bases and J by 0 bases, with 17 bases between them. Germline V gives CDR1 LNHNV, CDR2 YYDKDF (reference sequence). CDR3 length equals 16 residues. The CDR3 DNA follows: TGTGCCACCAGGGACTCACGGGCCCTTATGAACACTGAAGCTTTCTTT. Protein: CATRDSRALMNTEAFF.

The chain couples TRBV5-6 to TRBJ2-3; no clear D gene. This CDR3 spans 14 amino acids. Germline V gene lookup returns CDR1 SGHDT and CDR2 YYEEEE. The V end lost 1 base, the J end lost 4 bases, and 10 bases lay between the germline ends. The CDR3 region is CASSLSHRADTQYF. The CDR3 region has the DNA TGTGCCAGCAGCTTGAGTCACCGAGCAGATACGCAGTATTTT.

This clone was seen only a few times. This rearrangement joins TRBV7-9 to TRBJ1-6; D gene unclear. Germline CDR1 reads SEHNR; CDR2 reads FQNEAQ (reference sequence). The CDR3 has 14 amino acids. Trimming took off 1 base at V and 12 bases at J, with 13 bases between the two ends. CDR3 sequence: CASSLGPSWEPLHF. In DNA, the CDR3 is TGTGCCAGCAGCTTAGGGCCCTCTTGGGAACCCCTCCACTTT.

The CDR3 nucleotides are TGTGCCAGCAGCTTAGGAGGCCACCTTAATTCACCCCTCCACTTT. Amino acid sequence: CASSLGGHLNSPLHF. The chain carries TRBV7-8 and TRBJ1-6; unclear D gene. CDR1 and CDR2 from the germline V gene are SGHVS and FQNEAQ. CDR3 length: 15 residues. V lost 1 base to trimming and J lost 6 bases, with 10 bases between them.

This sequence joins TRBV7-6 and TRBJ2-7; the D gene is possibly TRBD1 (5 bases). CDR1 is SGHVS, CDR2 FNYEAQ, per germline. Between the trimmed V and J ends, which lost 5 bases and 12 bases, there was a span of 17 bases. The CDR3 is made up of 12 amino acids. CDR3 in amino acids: CASSQPQGSLYV. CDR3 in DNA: TGTGCCAGCAGCCAACCCCAGGGAAGTCTGTACGTC.

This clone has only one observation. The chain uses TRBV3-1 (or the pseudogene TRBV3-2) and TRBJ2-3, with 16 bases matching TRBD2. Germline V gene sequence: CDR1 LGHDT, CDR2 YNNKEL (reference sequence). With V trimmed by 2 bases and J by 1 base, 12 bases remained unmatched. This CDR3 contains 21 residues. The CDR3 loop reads CASSQTGTGLAGGPRTDTQYF. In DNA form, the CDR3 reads TGTGCCAGCAGCCAAACCGGGACGGGACTAGCGGGGGGGCCCCGCACAGATACGCAGTATTTT.

CDR3 in DNA: TGTGCTAGTGGTTTGGTAGGTAGCGGGGCCACCCAAGAGACCCAGTACTTC. Its protein is CASGLVGSGATQETQYF. The chain couples TRBV12-5 to TRBJ2-5; 8 nucleotides agree with TRBD2. CDR3 length equals 17 residues. Germline trimming cut 0 bases from V and 1 base from J; bases unmatched to any gene: 7. CDR1 LGHNT and CDR2 FRNRAP come from the germline V gene.

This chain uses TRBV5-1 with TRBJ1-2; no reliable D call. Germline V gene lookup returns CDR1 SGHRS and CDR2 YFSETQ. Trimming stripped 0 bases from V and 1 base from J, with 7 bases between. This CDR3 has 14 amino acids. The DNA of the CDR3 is TGCGCCAGCAGCTTGGCCAGAGGTAACTATGGCTACACCTTC. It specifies CASSLARGNYGYTF.

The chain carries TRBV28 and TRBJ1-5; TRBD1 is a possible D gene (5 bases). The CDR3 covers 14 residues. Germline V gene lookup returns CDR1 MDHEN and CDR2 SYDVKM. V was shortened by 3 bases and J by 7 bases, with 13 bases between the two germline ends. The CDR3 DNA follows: TGTGCCAGCAGTTTTGGGGGAAGTCAGCAGCCCCAGCATTTT. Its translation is CASSFGGSQQPQHF.

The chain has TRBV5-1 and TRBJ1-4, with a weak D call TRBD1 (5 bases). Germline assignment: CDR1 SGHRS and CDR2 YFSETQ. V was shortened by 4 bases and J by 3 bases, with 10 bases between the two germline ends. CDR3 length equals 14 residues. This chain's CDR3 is CASSRDSPNEKLFF. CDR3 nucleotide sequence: TGCGCCAGCAGCCGAGACAGCCCTAATGAAAAACTGTTTTTT. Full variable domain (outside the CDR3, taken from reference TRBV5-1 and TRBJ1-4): KAGVTQTPRYLIKTRGQQVTLSCSPISGHRSVSWYQQTPGQGLQFLFEYFSETQRNKGNFPGRFSGRQFSNSRSEMNVSTLELGDSALYLCASSRDSPNEKLFFGSGTQLSVL.

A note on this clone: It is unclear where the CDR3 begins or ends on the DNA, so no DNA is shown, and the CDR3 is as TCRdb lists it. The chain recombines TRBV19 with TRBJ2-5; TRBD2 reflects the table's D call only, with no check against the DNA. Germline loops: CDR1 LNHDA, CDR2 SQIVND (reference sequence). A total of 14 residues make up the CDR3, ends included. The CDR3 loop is CASSFVGPGETQYF.

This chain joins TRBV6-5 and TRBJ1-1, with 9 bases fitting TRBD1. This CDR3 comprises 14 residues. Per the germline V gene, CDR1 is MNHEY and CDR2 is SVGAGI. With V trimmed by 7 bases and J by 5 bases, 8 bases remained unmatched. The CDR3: CASTQQGARTEAFF. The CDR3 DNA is TGTGCCAGCACCCAACAGGGGGCGCGAACTGAAGCTTTCTTT.

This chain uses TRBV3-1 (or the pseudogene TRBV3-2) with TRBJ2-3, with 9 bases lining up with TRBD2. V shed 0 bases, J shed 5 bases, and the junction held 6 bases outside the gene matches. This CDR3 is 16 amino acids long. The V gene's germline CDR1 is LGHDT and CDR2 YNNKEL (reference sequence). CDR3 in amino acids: CASSQERRGGRDTQYF. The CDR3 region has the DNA TGTGCCAGCAGCCAAGAAAGGCGGGGGGGCAGAGATACGCAGTATTTT.

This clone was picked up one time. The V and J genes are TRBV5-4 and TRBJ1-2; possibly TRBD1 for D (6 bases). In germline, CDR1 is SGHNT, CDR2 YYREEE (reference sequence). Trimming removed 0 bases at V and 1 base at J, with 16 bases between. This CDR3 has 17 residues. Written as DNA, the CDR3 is TGTGCCAGCAGCTTGGGATTTTGGGCGGACAGTAACTATGGCTACACCTTC. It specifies CASSLGFWADSNYGYTF. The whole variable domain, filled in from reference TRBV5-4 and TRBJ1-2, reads ETGVTQSPTHLIKTRGQQVTLRCSSQSGHNTVSWYQQALGQGPQFIFQYYREEENGRGNFPPRFSGLQFPNYSSELNVNALELDDSALYLCASSLGFWADSNYGYTFGSGTRLTVV.

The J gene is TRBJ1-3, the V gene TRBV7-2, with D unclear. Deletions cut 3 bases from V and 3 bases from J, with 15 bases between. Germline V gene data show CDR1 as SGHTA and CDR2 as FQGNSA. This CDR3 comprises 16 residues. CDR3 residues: CASSFGSSLFGNTIYF. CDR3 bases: TGTGCCAGCAGCTTTGGCAGCTCCCTATTTGGAAACACCATATATTTT. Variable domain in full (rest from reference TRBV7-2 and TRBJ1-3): GAGVSQSPSNKVTEKGKDVELRCDPISGHTALYWYRQSLGQGLEFLIYFQGNSAPDKSGLPSDRFSAERTGGSVSTLTIQRTQQEDSAVYLCASSFGSSLFGNTIYFGEGSWLTVV.

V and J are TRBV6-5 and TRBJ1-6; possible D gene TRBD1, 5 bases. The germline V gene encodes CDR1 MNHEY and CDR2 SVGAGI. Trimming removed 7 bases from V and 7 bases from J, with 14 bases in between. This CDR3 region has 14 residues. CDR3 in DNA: TGTGCCAGCACTTTAGACAGTATCAATTCACCCCTCCACTTT. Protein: CASTLDSINSPLHF.

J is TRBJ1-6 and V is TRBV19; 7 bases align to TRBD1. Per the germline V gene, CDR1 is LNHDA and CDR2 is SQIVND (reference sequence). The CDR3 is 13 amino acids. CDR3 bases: TGTGGATCGGCCGGGACAGCGAATTCACCCCTCCACTTT. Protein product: CGSAGTANSPLHF.

CDR3 coding DNA: TGTGCCAGCAGCCAAGAGCTTGGGGCCACCTATTATGGCTACACCTTC. It translates to CASSQELGATYYGYTF. The rearrangement links TRBV3-1 (or the pseudogene TRBV3-2) to TRBJ1-2, with a tentative D call TRBD1 (5 bases). V dropped 0 bases and J dropped 5 bases, with 16 bases sitting between them. The germline gives CDR1 LGHDT, CDR2 YNNKEL (reference sequence). The CDR3 spans 16 residues.

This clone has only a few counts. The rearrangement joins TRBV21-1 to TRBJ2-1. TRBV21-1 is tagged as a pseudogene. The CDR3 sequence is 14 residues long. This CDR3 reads CASSDYGGRGEQFF. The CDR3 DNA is TGTGCCAGTTCGGACTACGGGGGCCGTGGTGAGCAGTTCTTC.

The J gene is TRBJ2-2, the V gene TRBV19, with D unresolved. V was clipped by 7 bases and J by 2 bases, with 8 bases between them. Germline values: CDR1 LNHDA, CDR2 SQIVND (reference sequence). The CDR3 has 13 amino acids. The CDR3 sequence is CASNGLNTGELFF. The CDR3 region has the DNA TGTGCCAGTAACGGGCTTAACACCGGGGAGCTGTTTTTT.